This T cell receptor (beta chain) came from a study of shared clonotypes between healthy human individuals. Trimming removed 4 bases from V and 2 bases from J, with 21 bases in between. The CDR3 covers 17 residues. The germline gives CDR1 SGHRS, CDR2 YFSETQ. TCRdb's copy holds only in-frame clones and misses some; the assay was immunoSEQ multiplex PCR. Of fewer than 650,000 clones listed, about 82% were seen once; the top ten hold 10% to 15%. This TCR was sampled from a woman aged 35 to 49 in good health. Some clones in this sample may be carry-over from other donors' samples. The V call is TRBV5-1, the J call TRBJ2-5; TRBD1 is a possible D gene (6 bases). The sample comprised PBMCs. The CDR3: CASSLGRPPGQQETQYF. In nucleotides, the CDR3 is TGCGCCAGCAGCCTGGGCCGCCCTCCGGGACAACAAGAGACCCAGTACTTC.